This is a list of T cell receptor beta chains from one sample in a study of T cell responses to AZD1222 COVID-19 vaccine. TCRdb's table, derived via immunoSEQ multiplex PCR, lists solely in-frame clones and lacks some. The sample comprises around 86,000 clones, almost 90% of which are singletons, and approximately 8.7% rests with the top ten. The specimen comprised peripheral blood, sampled on day 0 of AZD1222 vaccination. These receptors were obtained from an adult in good health. Each CDR3 is given with its conserved first and last residue. The order of the fields is clone size, V gene, D gene, J gene, CDR3 protein, CDR3 DNA. A D gene is named only where the DNA matches it firmly. Clone size appears in some rows only: once, few, many, or a class for an expanded clone.

abundance: .; v_gene: TRBV4-3; d_gene: .; j_gene: TRBJ1-4; CDR3aa: CASSQDHTTNEKLFF; CDR3nt: TGCGCCAGCAGCCAAGATCATACAACTAATGAAAAACTGTTTTTT
abundance: .; v_gene: TRBV6-5; d_gene: .; j_gene: TRBJ1-5; CDR3aa: CATCGDTHSNQPQHF; CDR3nt: TGTGCCACCTGCGGGGACACCCATAGCAATCAGCCCCAGCATTTT
abundance: .; v_gene: TRBV7-9; d_gene: .; j_gene: TRBJ1-1; CDR3aa: CASIRQVGAYAFF; CDR3nt: TGTGCCAGCATCAGACAGGTCGGGGCGTACGCTTTCTTT
abundance: .; v_gene: TRBV7-2; d_gene: .; j_gene: TRBJ1-6; CDR3aa: CASSLLGGGLQNSPLHF; CDR3nt: TGTGCCAGCAGCTTATTGGGTGGCGGGTTACAGAATTCACCCCTCCACTTT
abundance: .; v_gene: TRBV2; d_gene: .; j_gene: TRBJ2-5; CDR3aa: CASKLSRGHRETQYF; CDR3nt: TGTGCCAGCAAGCTATCGCGGGGGCATCGGGAGACCCAGTACTTC
abundance: .; v_gene: TRBV5-4; d_gene: .; j_gene: TRBJ2-4; CDR3aa: CASSHPGTAKNIQYF; CDR3nt: TGTGCCAGCAGCCATCCCGGGACAGCCAAAAACATTCAGTACTTC
abundance: .; v_gene: TRBV5-8; d_gene: .; j_gene: TRBJ2-2; CDR3aa: CASSFPGGLPTGELFF; CDR3nt: TGTGCCAGCAGCTTTCCCGGGGGGCTACCTACCGGGGAGCTGTTTTTT
abundance: .; v_gene: TRBV27; d_gene: .; j_gene: TRBJ1-5; CDR3aa: CASSLERNQPQHF; CDR3nt: TGTGCCAGCAGTTTGGAGCGGAATCAGCCCCAGCATTTT
abundance: once; v_gene: TRBV20-1; d_gene: .; j_gene: TRBJ1-1; CDR3aa: CSARPQLGAFF; CDR3nt: TGCAGTGCTAGGCCCCAACTTGGCGCTTTCTTT
abundance: .; v_gene: TRBV18; d_gene: TRBD1; j_gene: TRBJ1-2; CDR3aa: CASSPGTGESYGYTF; CDR3nt: TGTGCCAGCTCACCCGGGACAGGGGAAAGCTATGGCTACACCTTC
abundance: .; v_gene: TRBV20-1; d_gene: .; j_gene: TRBJ1-1; CDR3aa: CSATTRNEAFF; CDR3nt: TGCAGTGCTACGACACGAAACGAAGCTTTCTTT
abundance: .; v_gene: TRBV11-2; d_gene: .; j_gene: TRBJ1-1; CDR3aa: CASSFRGGNTEAFF; CDR3nt: TGTGCCAGCAGCTTTCGAGGGGGGAACACTGAAGCTTTCTTT
abundance: .; v_gene: TRBV19; d_gene: .; j_gene: TRBJ1-5; CDR3aa: CASSTRRDPNQPQHF; CDR3nt: TGTGCCAGTAGTACGCGCCGGGACCCTAATCAGCCCCAGCATTTT
abundance: .; v_gene: TRBV28; d_gene: .; j_gene: TRBJ1-5; CDR3aa: CASSLDGQPQHF; CDR3nt: TGTGCCAGCAGTTTAGACGGTCAGCCCCAGCATTTT
abundance: .; v_gene: TRBV6-5; d_gene: .; j_gene: TRBJ1-6; CDR3aa: CASRIQGLNSPLHF; CDR3nt: TGTGCCAGCAGAATACAAGGTCTTAACTCACCCCTCCACTTT
abundance: .; v_gene: TRBV7-8; d_gene: .; j_gene: TRBJ2-3; CDR3aa: CASRDTGDSTDTQYF; CDR3nt: TGTGCCAGCCGGGATACGGGGGATAGCACAGATACGCAGTATTTT
abundance: .; v_gene: TRBV28; d_gene: .; j_gene: TRBJ1-1; CDR3aa: CASSLGGRRDTEAFF; CDR3nt: TGTGCCAGCAGTTTGGGGGGCCGCAGGGACACTGAAGCTTTCTTT
abundance: .; v_gene: TRBV5-8; d_gene: .; j_gene: TRBJ1-5; CDR3aa: CASSPGEQPQHF; CDR3nt: TGTGCCAGCAGCCCGGGGGAACAGCCCCAGCATTTT
abundance: .; v_gene: TRBV5-1; d_gene: TRBD1; j_gene: TRBJ1-3; CDR3aa: CASSPEDRAGNTIYF; CDR3nt: TGCGCCAGCAGCCCAGAGGACAGGGCTGGAAACACCATATATTTT
abundance: .; v_gene: TRBV6-2/TRBV6-3; d_gene: .; j_gene: TRBJ2-4; CDR3aa: CASSEARAYNKNIQYF; CDR3nt: TGTGCCAGCAGTGAGGCCAGGGCGTATAACAAAAACATTCAGTACTTC
abundance: .; v_gene: TRBV11-3; d_gene: TRBD2; j_gene: TRBJ2-1; CDR3aa: CASSPGTSGGANNEQFF; CDR3nt: TGTGCCAGCAGCCCCGGGACTAGCGGGGGGGCAAACAATGAGCAGTTCTTC
abundance: .; v_gene: TRBV6-5; d_gene: TRBD1; j_gene: TRBJ2-3; CDR3aa: CASSYTGTAPDTQYF; CDR3nt: TGTGCCAGCAGTTATACGGGGACAGCCCCGGATACGCAGTATTTT
abundance: .; v_gene: TRBV4-1; d_gene: TRBD1; j_gene: TRBJ2-1; CDR3aa: CASRDREVHNEQFF; CDR3nt: TGCGCCAGCAGGGACAGGGAAGTTCACAATGAGCAGTTCTTC
abundance: .; v_gene: TRBV19; d_gene: .; j_gene: TRBJ1-4; CDR3aa: CASSIALGGGQEKLFF; CDR3nt: TGTGCCAGTAGTATAGCACTCGGGGGGGGTCAAGAAAAACTGTTTTTT
abundance: .; v_gene: TRBV5-6; d_gene: TRBD1; j_gene: TRBJ1-6; CDR3aa: CASSPDRGPYNSPLHF; CDR3nt: TGTGCCAGCAGCCCCGACAGGGGACCTTATAATTCACCCCTCCACTTT
abundance: .; v_gene: TRBV24-1; d_gene: .; j_gene: TRBJ1-5; CDR3aa: CATSESGSNQPQHF; CDR3nt: TGTGCCACCAGTGAGTCAGGGAGCAATCAGCCCCAGCATTTT
abundance: .; v_gene: TRBV6-5; d_gene: .; j_gene: TRBJ1-3; CDR3aa: CASSYSVADSGNTIYF; CDR3nt: TGTGCCAGCAGTTACTCGGTGGCTGACTCTGGAAACACCATATATTTT
abundance: .; v_gene: TRBV11-2; d_gene: TRBD1; j_gene: TRBJ1-5; CDR3aa: CASSTTGNQPQHF; CDR3nt: TGTGCCAGCAGCACGACAGGGAATCAGCCCCAGCATTTT